These 10 T cell receptor beta chains were sequenced from one sample in a study of blood T cells in healthy people across ages. A J-beta primer mix and a sample-barcoded 5' primer were used in a second PCR of about 7 to 12 cycles. TCRdb analysed the 5' RACE reads with MiXCR anew, one entry per CDR3 protein. The sample includes roughly 1,700,000 distinct CDR3 sequences, about 28% seen only once; the top ten take more than 6%. The sample was blood. Receptors were obtained from a woman aged 25-40 years in good health.

J is TRBJ1-5 and V is TRBV6-2 or TRBV6-3; D might be TRBD1 (6 bases). Germline-derived CDR1 and CDR2 are MNHEY and SVGEGT. V lost 5 bases and J 4 bases, leaving 15 bases between the germline ends. The CDR3 sequence is 15 residues long. CDR3 protein: CASSPRGRINQPQHF. CDR3 DNA: TGTGCCAGCAGTCCCCGGGGGCGCATTAATCAGCCCCAGCATTTT.

This clonotype showed up just a few times. The genes are TRBV6-6 and TRBJ2-1, with a weak D call TRBD2 (6 bases). CDR1 is MNHNY, CDR2 SVGAGI, per germline (reference sequence). The CDR3 has 14 amino acids. V dropped 5 bases and J dropped 5 bases, with 13 bases sitting between them. The CDR3 region is CASSNPGLDNEQFF. The CDR3 region has the DNA TGTGCCAGCAGTAACCCGGGACTTGACAATGAGCAGTTCTTC.

The rearrangement links TRBV15 to TRBJ1-5, with 9 bases matching TRBD1. This CDR3 has 18 amino acids. The V segment lost 1 base and the J segment 6 bases; nucleotides outside the gene matches: 13. Germline CDR1 LNHNV, CDR2 YYDKDF (reference sequence). Here the CDR3 reads CATSRGTGGAGYSQPQHF. The CDR3 region has the DNA TGTGCCACCAGCAGAGGTACAGGGGGCGCCGGTTACAGTCAGCCCCAGCATTTT.

Regarding this clonotype: A much larger clonotype is one base distant, so this may be a read error. The chain combines TRBV3-1 with TRBJ2-7; D gene uncertain. V lost 1 base and J 7 bases, leaving 8 bases between the germline ends. There are 12 residues in the CDR3. Germline V gene lookup returns CDR1 LGHDT and CDR2 YNNKEL (reference sequence). CDR3 region: CASSQVVNEQYF. The CDR3 DNA is TGTGCCAGCAGCCAAGTAGTCAATGAGCAGTACTTC.

The rearrangement uses TRBV9 and TRBJ2-3; D is unresolved. The CDR3 has 12 residues. The germline V gene encodes CDR1 SGDLS and CDR2 YYNGEE. Between the trimmed V and J ends, which lost 0 bases and 7 bases, there was a span of 6 bases. The CDR3 reads CASSVGGYTQYF. The CDR3 DNA reads TGTGCCAGCAGCGTAGGGGGATATACGCAGTATTTT.

For this clonotype: A much bigger clone sits one base away, suggesting this may be a read error. V is TRBV29-1 and J is TRBJ2-7; D not resolved. The CDR3 is 11 residues long. Trimming left V 5 bases short and J 6 bases short, with 11 bases between. Germline CDR1 is SQVTM and CDR2 is ANQGSEA. CDR3 in DNA: TGCAGCGTTAATATGAGGCTCGAGCAGTACTTC. Protein: CSVNMRLEQYF.

V and J are TRBV20-1 and TRBJ1-6; 7 nucleotides agree with TRBD1. Trimming at V came to 6 bases and at J to 2 bases, leaving 7 bases not matched to a gene. Germline V gives CDR1 DFQATT, CDR2 SNEGSKA (reference sequence). This CDR3 is built from 15 residues. CDR3 in DNA: TGCAGTGCCAGGGGGGACTTGACCTATAATTCACCCCTCCACTTT. It specifies CSARGDLTYNSPLHF.

The V gene is TRBV4-2, the J gene TRBJ2-3, with 9 nucleotides matching TRBD2. Germline assignment: CDR1 LGHNA and CDR2 YNFKEQ. With 4 bases clipped from V and 2 bases from J, the junction kept 10 bases outside the gene matches. The CDR3 extends over 17 amino acids. The CDR3 sequence: CASSPNRASGTTDTQYF. Here the CDR3 DNA reads TGTGCCAGCAGCCCAAACCGGGCTAGCGGGACCACAGATACGCAGTATTTT.

The chain recombines TRBV29-1 with TRBJ1-1; possible D gene TRBD1, 5 bases. CDR1 and CDR2 (germline): SQVTM, ANQGSEA. This CDR3 spans 13 amino acids. V was shortened by 3 bases and J by 4 bases, with 12 bases between the two germline ends. The CDR3 loop reads CSVEGQVFTEAFF. The CDR3 DNA sequence: TGCAGCGTTGAGGGGCAGGTGTTCACTGAAGCTTTCTTT.

This clonotype was recorded at least ten times. The V call is TRBV7-7, the J call TRBJ2-1, with TRBD2 matching 10 bases. V trimming: 4 bases; J trimming: 8 bases; junction bases outside the gene matches: 5. The CDR3 consists of 14 residues. Germline CDR1 is SSHAT and CDR2 is FNYEAQ (reference sequence). For the CDR3, the DNA is TGTGCCAGCAGCTCAGCGGGGGGGCTCGATGAGCAGTTCTTC. This codes for CASSSAGGLDEQFF.